The present TCR beta chain was sequenced within a study of siplizumab effects on memory and regulatory T cells. Clones were read by immunoSEQ multiplex PCR, and TCRdb kept only the in-frame ones, dropping some. The sample consists of 85,000 to 90,000 clones, 70% to 90% of them appearing once. This clone was detected only once. What it binds is not known. Study conclusions and caveats: Alloreactive sequences tracing back to unstimulated CD4+ memory cells were significantly reduced by siplizumab.

The sequenced sample consisted of CD4+ T cells sorted from blood. This clonotype originated in a human donor in good health.

The CDR3 reads CASSKEGLARGNTIYF. CDR3 sequence (DNA): TGTGCCAGCAGCAAGGAGGGCCTCGCCCGGGGAAACACCATATATTTT. The V and J genes are TRBV21-1 and TRBJ1-3. TRBV21-1 is noted as a pseudogene. The CDR3 runs to 16 residues.